The 7 T cell receptor beta chains in this list originate from one sample, sequenced in a study of cytomegalovirus exposure and HLA in healthy donors. The protocol was immunoSEQ multiplex PCR, while the TCRdb copy is restricted to in-frame clones and leaves out a portion. The table records some 65,000 clones, around 95% of them present only once. What was sequenced was PBMCs. These receptors all come from a man between 18 and 29 years old in good health and CMV-seropositive.

The count of this clone is one. The rearrangement uses TRBV10-1 and TRBJ1-5, with D possibly TRBD1 on 5 matching bases. The CDR3 is 14 amino acids. V lost 8 bases and J 1 base, leaving 12 bases between the germline ends. Germline V gene lookup returns CDR1 WNHNN and CDR2 SYGVQD (reference sequence). CDR3: CASGFRQSNQPQHF. The CDR3 DNA reads TGCGCCAGCGGATTCCGACAGAGCAATCAGCCCCAGCATTTT.

The chain is built from TRBV10-3 and TRBJ1-1; maybe TRBD1 (5 bases). This CDR3 spans 14 amino acids. Germline V CDR1 and CDR2: ENHRY, SYGVKD. V lost 0 bases to trimming and J lost 10 bases, with 15 bases between them. Written as DNA, the CDR3 is TGTGCCATCAGTGAGTCCCCAGGGAAGCCCGTAGCTTTCTTT. This encodes CAISESPGKPVAFF.

The chain carries TRBV27 and TRBJ2-1; 11 bases are shared with TRBD2. CDR1 and CDR2 from the germline V gene are MNHEY and SMNVEV (reference sequence). This CDR3 spans 15 amino acids. With 5 bases clipped from V and 4 bases from J, the junction kept 4 bases outside the gene matches. The CDR3 nucleotides are TGTGCCAGCAGTAATCTAGCGGGAGGATACAATGAGCAGTTCTTC. This translates into CASSNLAGGYNEQFF.

This clone was seen once. The rearrangement links TRBV9 to TRBJ2-3; TRBD2 is a possible D gene (6 bases). The ends were cut back, 3 bases at V and 2 bases at J, with 10 bases in the middle. This CDR3 contains 14 residues. The germline V gene encodes CDR1 SGDLS and CDR2 YYNGEE. Written as DNA, the CDR3 is TGTGCCAGCAGCGGCCGGGACTTCACAGATACGCAGTATTTT. Amino acid sequence: CASSGRDFTDTQYF.

This clone was found once. V usage is TRBV6-4 and J usage is TRBJ2-1; D is perhaps TRBD1 (5 bases). CDR1 MRHNA and CDR2 SNTAGT come from the germline V gene. Trimming took off 0 bases at V and 5 bases at J, with 23 bases between the two ends. The CDR3 runs to 19 residues. CDR3: CASSDSLRSDRRVDNEQFF. CDR3 DNA sequence: TGTGCCAGCAGTGACTCACTCAGATCAGACAGACGGGTGGACAATGAGCAGTTCTTC.

This chain uses TRBV4-3 with TRBJ1-2, with 7 bases aligning to TRBD1. V trimming: 0 bases; J trimming: 8 bases; junction bases outside the gene matches: 9. The V gene's germline CDR1 is LGHNA and CDR2 YSLEER. This CDR3 spans 15 amino acids. The CDR3 nucleotides are TGCGCCAGCAGCCAAGATAGGGCCAGGGGGAGAGGCTACACCTTC. Translation: CASSQDRARGRGYTF.

The rearrangement joins TRBV7-3 to TRBJ2-3, with 8 positions matching TRBD1. The CDR3 runs 18 residues. V dropped 4 bases and J dropped 4; count of bases not matched to a gene: 16. Looked up from germline, CDR1 is SGHTA and CDR2 is FQGTGA. Here the CDR3 reads CASSSGDRFSKEPDTQYF. The CDR3 DNA sequence: TGTGCCAGCAGCTCCGGGGACAGGTTCAGTAAGGAACCAGATACGCAGTATTTT.